This T cell receptor beta chain was identified in a study of control samples from healthy donors and cancer patients. TCRdb keeps only in-frame clones here, not all; method: immunoSEQ multiplex PCR. The sample has about 190,000 clones; 90% to 95% are singletons. The CDR3 contains 17 residues. Germline V CDR1 and CDR2: SGHRS, YFSETQ. J lost 4 bases, V lost 4 bases, and 12 bases had no gene match. This clonotype was obtained from a man younger than 35 in good health. This chain links TRBV5-1 with TRBJ2-2, with 8 bases that match TRBD2. The sequencing sample was made of blood. The CDR3 coding sequence is TGCGCCAGCAGCCCTGAACCGACTAGCGTAGGCACCGGGGAGCTGTTTTTT. This gives the protein CASSPEPTSVGTGELFF.